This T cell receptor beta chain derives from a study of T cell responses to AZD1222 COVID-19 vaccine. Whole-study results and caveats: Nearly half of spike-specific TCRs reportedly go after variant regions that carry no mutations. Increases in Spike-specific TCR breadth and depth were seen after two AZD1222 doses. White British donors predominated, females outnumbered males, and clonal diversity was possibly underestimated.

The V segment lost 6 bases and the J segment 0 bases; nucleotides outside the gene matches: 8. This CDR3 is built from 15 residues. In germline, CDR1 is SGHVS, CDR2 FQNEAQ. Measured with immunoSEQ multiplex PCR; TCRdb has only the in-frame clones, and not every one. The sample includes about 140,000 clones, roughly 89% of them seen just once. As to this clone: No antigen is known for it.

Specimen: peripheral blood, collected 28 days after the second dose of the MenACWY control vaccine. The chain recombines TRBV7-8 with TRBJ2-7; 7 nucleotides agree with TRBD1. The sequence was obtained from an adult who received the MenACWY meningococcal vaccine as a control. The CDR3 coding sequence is TGTGCCAGCAGTGGAAACAGGGGAAGCTCCTACGAGCAGTACTTC. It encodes CASSGNRGSSYEQYF.